This T cell receptor beta chain was recorded in a study of T cell responses to AZD1222 COVID-19 vaccine. There are 12 residues in the CDR3. V lost 5 bases to trimming and J lost 6 bases; unmatched junction nucleotides: 6. Looked up from germline, CDR1 is SQVTM and CDR2 is ANQGSEA. The assay was immunoSEQ multiplex PCR, and TCRdb's table has in-frame clones only and misses some. Here the sample spans about 96,000 clones, around 90% being singletons. The sequence was collected from an adult in good health. The chain has TRBV29-1 and TRBJ2-7, with 8 bases that match TRBD1. The sample was peripheral blood, taken on day 0 of AZD1222 vaccination. CDR3 protein: CSVQGAKPEQYF. As DNA, the CDR3 is TGCAGCGTTCAGGGGGCGAAGCCCGAGCAGTACTTC.